This TCR beta chain was recorded in a study of cytomegalovirus exposure and HLA in healthy donors. Findings of the study overall: Cytomegalovirus association was listed for approximately 160 TCR beta chains.

Germline V gives CDR1 LNHDA, CDR2 SQIVND (reference sequence). This CDR3 comprises 12 residues. The germline V and J ends were trimmed by 5 bases and 4 bases, with 5 bases remaining between them. Assay used: immunoSEQ multiplex PCR; TCRdb lists only in-frame clones, some missing. This table holds about 350,000 clones, about nine tenths found once. The donors were part of the approximately 120-subject validation cohort, which stood apart from the roughly 670-subject first cohort. This clone was detected a few times. Its antigen is not known. The clonotype originates from a woman in her 30s in good health and CMV-seropositive. Input material: PBMCs. The rearrangement joins TRBV19 to TRBJ2-2; the D is unclear. CDR3 protein: CASSAITGELFF. The CDR3 coding sequence is TGTGCCAGTAGTGCCATCACCGGGGAGCTGTTTTTT.